A selection of T cell receptor beta chains follows, all from one sample in a study of post-analysis software for immune sequencing data. TCRdb recomputed calls from the PCR reads with MiXCR, one row per CDR3 protein. The sample has 450,000 or so distinct CDR3 sequences, under 55% seen once. Sequenced: blood. Receptor source: a girl aged 10 to 17 with multiple sclerosis. Both conserved end residues are part of each CDR3. Fields, in order: J gene, clone size, V gene, CDR3 length, D gene, CDR3 protein, CDR3 DNA. D genes are given only for firm matches. Some rows have no size entry. The others give once, few or many, or a class for an expanded clone.

j_gene: TRBJ2-7
abundance: NA
v_gene: TRBV7-2
len: 15
d_gene: NA
CDR3aa: CASSLAVLAMYEQYF
CDR3nt: TGTGCCAGCAGCTTAGCAGTCCTAGCGATGTACGAGCAGTACTTC

j_gene: TRBJ2-1
abundance: few
v_gene: TRBV29-1
len: 14
d_gene: TRBD2
CDR3aa: CSVVGRERYNEQFF
CDR3nt: TGCAGCGTTGTGGGGCGGGAGCGCTACAATGAGCAGTTCTTC

j_gene: TRBJ2-1
abundance: once
v_gene: TRBV30
len: 10
d_gene: NA
CDR3aa: CAWGGGAQFF
CDR3nt: TGTGCCTGGGGGGGTGGGGCGCAGTTCTTC

j_gene: TRBJ2-1
abundance: NA
v_gene: TRBV12-3/TRBV12-4
len: 16
d_gene: TRBD2
CDR3aa: CASSPRLAGGGNEQFF
CDR3nt: TGTGCCAGCAGCCCTAGACTAGCGGGGGGAGGTAATGAGCAGTTCTTC

j_gene: TRBJ2-7
abundance: NA
v_gene: TRBV4-1
len: 15
d_gene: NA
CDR3aa: CASSQARRDIYEQYF
CDR3nt: TGCGCCAGCAGCCAGGCCAGGAGGGATATTTACGAGCAGTACTTC

j_gene: TRBJ2-7
abundance: NA
v_gene: TRBV7-8
len: 15
d_gene: TRBD1
CDR3aa: CASSVPGQVFYEQYF
CDR3nt: TGTGCCAGCAGCGTACCGGGACAGGTATTCTACGAGCAGTACTTC

j_gene: TRBJ2-5
abundance: NA
v_gene: TRBV12-3/TRBV12-4
len: 12
d_gene: NA
CDR3aa: CASSSPRSRQYF
CDR3nt: TGTGCCAGCAGTTCCCCCCGATCACGGCAGTACTTC

j_gene: TRBJ1-2
abundance: few
v_gene: TRBV14
len: 16
d_gene: NA
CDR3aa: CASSQDLRYPNYGYTF
CDR3nt: TGTGCCAGCAGCCAAGATCTCCGGTATCCTAACTATGGCTACACCTTC

j_gene: TRBJ2-3
abundance: NA
v_gene: TRBV10-1
len: 15
d_gene: TRBD2
CDR3aa: CAGSRTSGRADTQYF
CDR3nt: TGCGCCGGCAGTCGTACTAGCGGGAGGGCAGATACGCAGTATTTT

j_gene: TRBJ2-1
abundance: once
v_gene: TRBV7-3
len: 13
d_gene: NA
CDR3aa: CASSSAGINEQFF
CDR3nt: TGTGCCAGCAGCTCCGCAGGGATTAATGAGCAGTTCTTC

j_gene: TRBJ2-3
abundance: few
v_gene: TRBV6-1
len: 17
d_gene: NA
CDR3aa: CASSEAAPKGGTDTQYF
CDR3nt: TGTGCCAGCAGTGAAGCGGCGCCCAAAGGGGGCACAGATACGCAGTATTTT

j_gene: TRBJ1-1
abundance: few
v_gene: TRBV28
len: 15
d_gene: TRBD1
CDR3aa: CASSLLTGFDTEAFF
CDR3nt: TGTGCCAGCAGCCTCCTGACAGGGTTCGACACTGAAGCTTTCTTT